The sequence of this T cell receptor beta chain was determined in a study of blood T cell repertoires in COVID-19. Per the germline V gene, CDR1 is GTSNPN and CDR2 is SVGIG (reference sequence). The CDR3 is made up of 13 amino acids. The V and J ends lost 1 base and 3 bases respectively, with 7 bases between them. Only in-frame clones appear in the TCRdb table, and some are missing; sequencing was by immunoSEQ multiplex PCR. The profile shows 150,000 to 190,000 clones, roughly 71% of them singletons. V is TRBV30 and J is TRBJ1-5; D not resolved. This clonotype was sampled from an elderly woman with acute or convalescent COVID-19. Sequenced: peripheral blood. CDR3: CAWSERDNQPQHF. DNA of the CDR3: TGTGCCTGGAGTGAACGGGACAATCAGCCCCAGCATTTT. Drawing the rest from reference TRBV30 and TRBJ1-5, the complete variable domain is SQTIHQWPATLVQPVGSPLSLECTVEGTSNPNLYWYRQAAGRGLQLLFYSVGIGQISSEVPQNLSASRPQDRQFILSSKKLLLSDSGFYLCAWSERDNQPQHFGDGTRLSIL.